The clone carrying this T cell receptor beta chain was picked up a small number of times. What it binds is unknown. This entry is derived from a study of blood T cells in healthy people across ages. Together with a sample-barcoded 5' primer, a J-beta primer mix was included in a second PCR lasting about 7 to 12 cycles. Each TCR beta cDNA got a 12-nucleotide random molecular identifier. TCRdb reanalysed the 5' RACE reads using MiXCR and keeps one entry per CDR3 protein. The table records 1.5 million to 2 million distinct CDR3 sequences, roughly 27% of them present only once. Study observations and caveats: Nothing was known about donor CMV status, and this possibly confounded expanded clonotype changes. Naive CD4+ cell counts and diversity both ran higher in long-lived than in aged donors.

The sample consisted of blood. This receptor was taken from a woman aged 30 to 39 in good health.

DNA of the CDR3: TGCGCCAGCATACGGACAGGGGATTACAATGAGCAGTTCTTC. Its translation is CASIRTGDYNEQFF. The chain couples TRBV5-1 to TRBJ2-1, with TRBD1 identical over 9 bases. Germline-derived CDR1 and CDR2 are SGHRS and YFSETQ. The V and J ends lost 6 bases and 4 bases, in that order; junction bases with no gene match: 5. The CDR3 has 14 residues.